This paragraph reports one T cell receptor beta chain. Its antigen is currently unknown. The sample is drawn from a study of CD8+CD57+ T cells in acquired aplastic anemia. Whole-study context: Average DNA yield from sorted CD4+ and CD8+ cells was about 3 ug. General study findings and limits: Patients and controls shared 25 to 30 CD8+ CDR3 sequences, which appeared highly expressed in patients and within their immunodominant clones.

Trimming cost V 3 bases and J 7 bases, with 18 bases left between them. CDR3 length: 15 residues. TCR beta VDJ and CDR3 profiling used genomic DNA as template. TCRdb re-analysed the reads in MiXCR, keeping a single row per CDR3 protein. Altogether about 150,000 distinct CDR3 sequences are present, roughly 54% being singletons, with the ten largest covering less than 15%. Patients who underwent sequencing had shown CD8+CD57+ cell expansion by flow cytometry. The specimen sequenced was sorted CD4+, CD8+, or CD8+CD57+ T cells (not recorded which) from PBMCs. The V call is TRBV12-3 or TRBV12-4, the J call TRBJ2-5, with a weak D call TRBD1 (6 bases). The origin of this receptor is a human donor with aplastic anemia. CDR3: CASSFHLGTTGTQYF. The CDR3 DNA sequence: TGTGCCAGCAGTTTTCATTTGGGGACAACGGGGACCCAGTACTTC.